This T cell receptor beta chain was sequenced in a study of shared clonotypes between healthy human individuals. Study in general: A donor's plate count was three for CD4 naive and three for CD4 memory; CD8 naive had two and CD8 memory one.

Broader study findings: Non-shared clonotypes displayed generation probabilities falling below those of clonotypes present in all four donors. As a rule, naive subsets had a larger estimated richness than memory subsets.

Terminally differentiated effector memory CD45RA+ cells were left out of the naive CD8 fraction, which was CD45RO-negative and positively selected for CCR7. Comment on this clone: Its antigen is unidentified.

There are 16 residues in the CDR3. Profiled with immunoSEQ multiplex PCR; TCRdb holds only in-frame clones, not every one. In the table there are 1.5 million to 2.5 million clones, roughly 95% of which are singletons. The rearrangement uses TRBV12-2 and TRBJ1-3. TRBV12-2 is shown as a pseudogene. The sequence came from a man between 18 and 35 years old in good health. The sequenced sample was naive CD8+ T cells sorted from blood. The CDR3 sequence is CASRLARKEGGNTIYF. The CDR3 nucleotides are TGTGCAAGTCGCTTAGCGCGGAAAGAGGGTGGTAACACCATATATTTT.